This TCR beta chain emerged from a study of shared T cell receptors in the human thymus. TCRdb's table, derived via immunoSEQ multiplex PCR, lists solely in-frame clones and lacks some. The data show 500,000 to 750,000 clones, approximately 88% seen once. Germline V gene sequence: CDR1 SGHNT, CDR2 YENEEA. The CDR3 runs 15 residues. Trimming cost V 7 bases and J 6 bases; bases outside gene matches: 14. These data also formed part of another study, on human thymus T cells.

The receptor was isolated from a boy less than two years old with a congenital heart defect. The V call is TRBV11-3, the J call TRBJ1-1, with 7 bases aligning to TRBD1. Sequencing was performed on thymocytes. The CDR3 is CASTPGGRGKAEAFF. For the CDR3, the DNA is TGTGCCAGCACTCCCGGTGGCAGGGGGAAGGCTGAAGCTTTCTTT.